Each of the 24 T cell receptor beta chains below was sequenced from the same sample in a study of identical twins. TCRdb independently ran MiXCR on the 5' RACE reads; one entry per CDR3 protein. Of about 430,000 distinct CDR3 sequences detected, 18% appear once; the ten largest clones hold about 12%. Sequenced: naive T cells sorted from blood. These receptors were collected from a man aged 50 to 60 in good health.

The genes are TRBV15 and TRBJ2-1; the D is unclear. Germline V lookup: CDR1 LNHNV, CDR2 YYDKDF (reference sequence). The length of the CDR3 is 17 residues. Trimming took off 3 bases at V and 6 bases at J, with 21 bases between the two ends. The CDR3 DNA reads as TGTGCCACCAGCAGGAGCCCCGGGTATGGAGTCCGCAATGAGCAGTTCTTC. It translates to CATSRSPGYGVRNEQFF.

This clonotype came up once. The CDR3 reads CASSGGDYSYEQYF. As DNA, the CDR3 is TGCGCCAGCAGTGGGGGGGACTACTCCTACGAGCAGTACTTC. The rearrangement joins TRBV10-1 to TRBJ2-7; 7 positions match TRBD2. CDR3 length equals 14 residues. V was clipped by 4 bases and J by 0 bases; unmatched bases: 3. Germline CDR1 WNHNN, CDR2 SYGVQD (reference sequence).

This clonotype was observed many times. The J gene is TRBJ2-6, the V gene TRBV6-1; 7 nucleotides agree with TRBD2. V dropped 6 bases and J dropped 1; count of bases not matched to a gene: 3. The CDR3 loop spans 15 amino acids. Germline assignment: CDR1 MNHNS and CDR2 SASEGT. Here the CDR3 DNA reads TGTGCCAGCAGCTCCGGGGGGTCTGGGGCCAACGTCCTGACTTTC. This codes for CASSSGGSGANVLTF.

This clonotype was seen a few times. V and J are TRBV5-1 and TRBJ2-7; D is unresolved. V gave up 5 bases and J gave up 3 bases, with 21 bases separating them. Germline CDR1 reads SGHRS; CDR2 reads YFSETQ. This CDR3 contains 16 residues. The CDR3 DNA reads as TGCGCCAGCAGTCTCGGACGCCTCCAAACAGACTACGAGCAGTACTTC. Translated: CASSLGRLQTDYEQYF. Variable domain in full (rest from reference TRBV5-1 and TRBJ2-7): KAGVTQTPRYLIKTRGQQVTLSCSPISGHRSVSWYQQTPGQGLQFLFEYFSETQRNKGNFPGRFSGRQFSNSRSEMNVSTLELGDSALYLCASSLGRLQTDYEQYFGPGTRLTVT.

The sample holds a few counts of this clonotype. The chain is built from TRBV5-5 and TRBJ2-3; TRBD2 matches at 7 bases. From germline, CDR1 is SGHKS and CDR2 YYEKEE (reference sequence). There are 15 residues in the CDR3. V trimming: 1 base; J trimming: 1 base; junction bases outside the gene matches: 3. CDR3 sequence reads: CASSLRLAGTDTQYF. The CDR3 DNA sequence: TGTGCCAGCAGCTTGAGGCTAGCGGGCACAGATACGCAGTATTTT. Full variable domain (missing parts from reference TRBV5-5 and TRBJ2-3): DAGVTQSPTHLIKTRGQQVTLRCSPISGHKSVSWYQQVLGQGPQFIFQYYEKEERGRGNFPDRFSARQFPNYSSELNVNALLLGDSALYLCASSLRLAGTDTQYFGPGTRLTVL.

The sample holds a few counts of this clonotype. V and J are TRBV4-1 and TRBJ2-2; D is unclear. The CDR3 length is 14 residues. V was shortened by 3 bases and J by 5 bases, with 10 bases between the two germline ends. Germline CDR1 MGHRA, CDR2 YSYEKL. In DNA, the CDR3 is TGCGCCAGCAGCCAGGGAATATTAACCGGGGAGCTGTTTTTT. It is translated as CASSQGILTGELFF.

The J gene is TRBJ1-1, the V gene TRBV9; D gene unclear. The CDR3 runs 14 residues. V lost 0 bases to trimming and J lost 0 bases, with 6 bases between them. CDR1 and CDR2 (germline): SGDLS, YYNGEE. The CDR3 spells CASSVGHMNTEAFF. The CDR3 bases are TGTGCCAGCAGCGTAGGGCACATGAACACTGAAGCTTTCTTT.

In its sample, this clonotype was seen a few times. The rearrangement links TRBV10-3 to TRBJ1-6, with 7 bases identical to TRBD1. The V segment lost 4 bases and the J segment 9 bases; nucleotides outside the gene matches: 6. The CDR3 is 14 amino acids. The V gene's germline CDR1 is ENHRY and CDR2 SYGVKD. The CDR3 nucleotides are TGTGCCATCAGTGGAAACAGGGGAGGTTCACCCCTCCACTTT. This encodes CAISGNRGGSPLHF.

The gene calls are TRBV7-8 and TRBJ2-2; 9 nucleotides line up with TRBD2. Per germline, CDR1 SGHVS and CDR2 FQNEAQ. There are 16 residues in the CDR3. V trimming: 5 bases; J trimming: 2 bases; junction bases outside the gene matches: 6. The CDR3 coding sequence is TGTGCCAGCAGCCCTAGGACTAGCGCAAACACCGGGGAGCTGTTTTTT. Translated, it gives CASSPRTSANTGELFF.

This clonotype showed up just a few times. This chain joins TRBV7-2 and TRBJ2-3; D not resolved. V lost 3 bases and J lost 4, with 5 bases in between. Per germline, CDR1 SGHTA and CDR2 FQGNSA. The CDR3 totals 12 residues. CDR3 bases: TGTGCCAGCAGCTTGTTTGCAGATACGCAGTATTTT. Its translation: CASSLFADTQYF.

The chain carries TRBV6-5 and TRBJ2-3, with 8 bases that match TRBD1. The CDR3 has 17 residues. Unmatched junction bases numbered 8, after V lost 0 bases and J lost 3 bases. Germline-derived CDR1 and CDR2 are MNHEY and SVGAGI. CDR3 coding DNA: TGTGCCAGCAGTTACTCCATTTTGGACAGGGCGACAGATACGCAGTATTTT. It is translated as CASSYSILDRATDTQYF.

This clonotype was recorded a few times. The chain has TRBV10-3 and TRBJ2-7; the match to TRBD1 covers 8 bases. Germline CDR1 and CDR2: ENHRY and SYGVKD. Unmatched junction bases numbered 6, after V lost 2 bases and J lost 0 bases. The length of the CDR3 is 16 residues. This CDR3 reads CAISEIRGLYSYEQYF. The CDR3 region has the DNA TGTGCCATCAGTGAGATCAGGGGGCTCTACTCCTACGAGCAGTACTTC.

This clonotype was seen more than once but under ten times. In DNA, the CDR3 is TGCGCCAGCAGCTTGGCACAGGGAAACTACAATGAGCAGTTCTTC. Translating it yields CASSLAQGNYNEQFF. This rearrangement joins TRBV5-1 to TRBJ2-1, with D maybe TRBD1 (6 bases). This CDR3 contains 15 residues. Germline V gives CDR1 SGHRS, CDR2 YFSETQ. V lost 0 bases and J 3 bases, leaving 10 bases between the germline ends.

This clonotype was detected only a few times. This chain joins TRBV5-1 and TRBJ2-2; 9 bases line up with TRBD1. After removal of 0 bases from V and 5 bases from J, the junction contained 5 bases not matched to a gene. The germline V gene encodes CDR1 SGHRS and CDR2 YFSETQ. This CDR3 spans 16 amino acids. CDR3 loop: CASSLAVGQGTGELFF. The DNA of the CDR3 is TGCGCCAGCAGCTTGGCCGTGGGACAGGGTACCGGGGAGCTGTTTTTT.

The CDR3 DNA follows: TGTGCCAGCAGCCCCGGGGGGGCTCTTGGAGATACGCAGTATTTT. Translation: CASSPGGALGDTQYF. The genes are TRBV14 and TRBJ2-3; TRBD2 matches 8 bases. V was clipped by 4 bases and J by 5 bases; unmatched bases: 8. This CDR3 comprises 15 residues. Germline CDR1 SGHDN, CDR2 FVKESK.

The chain recombines TRBV29-1 with TRBJ2-7, with 9 bases fitting TRBD2. With 1 base clipped from V and 3 bases from J, the junction kept 13 bases outside the gene matches. The CDR3 sequence is 17 residues long. CDR1 is SQVTM and CDR2 is ANQGSEA in the germline V gene. The CDR3 spells CSVEGNAPSGVSYEQYF. Written as DNA, the CDR3 is TGCAGCGTTGAAGGGAACGCTCCTAGCGGGGTGAGCTACGAGCAGTACTTC.

This clonotype has more than one count but fewer than ten. The chain uses TRBV10-3 and TRBJ1-2; TRBD1 is a possible D gene (5 bases). The CDR3 sequence is 16 residues long. Germline CDR1 ENHRY, CDR2 SYGVKD. Trimming removed 2 bases at V and 5 bases at J, with 18 bases between. As DNA, the CDR3 is TGTGCCATCAGTGAGACCACAGGCGTGATACGTTATGGCTACACCTTC. Its protein is CAISETTGVIRYGYTF.

This clonotype was counted at least ten times. The chain uses TRBV2 and TRBJ1-4, with TRBD1 as a possible D gene (5 bases). This CDR3 is built from 15 residues. Germline CDR1 and CDR2: SNHLY and FYNNEI. The V end lost 7 bases, the J end lost 0 bases, and 12 bases lay between the germline ends. CDR3 DNA sequence: TGTGCCAGCAAGACAGCTAGTGCAACTAATGAAAAACTGTTTTTT. It specifies CASKTASATNEKLFF.

The chain has TRBV19 and TRBJ2-1; no clear D gene. This CDR3 contains 13 residues. Germline-derived CDR1 and CDR2 are LNHDA and SQIVND (reference sequence). V lost 3 bases and J 5 bases, leaving 8 bases between the germline ends. In DNA, the CDR3 is TGTGCCAGTAGTATTCCAGCCCACAATGAGCAGTTCTTC. Its translation: CASSIPAHNEQFF.

This chain uses TRBV6-1 with TRBJ1-1; D is unclear. The CDR3 runs 14 residues. Germline V CDR1 and CDR2: MNHNS, SASEGT. CDR3 in amino acids: CSARPVVRDTEAFF. CDR3 nucleotide sequence: TGTTCCGCCCGTCCGGTCGTTAGGGACACTGAAGCTTTCTTT.

V is TRBV7-6 and J is TRBJ2-7, with D possibly matching TRBD1 (7 bases). V was clipped by 1 base and J by 3 bases, with 16 bases between them. The CDR3 totals 16 residues. Germline loops: CDR1 SGHVS, CDR2 FNYEAQ. The CDR3 reads CASSLGTGGQLYEQYF. The CDR3 region has the DNA TGTGCCAGCAGCTTAGGGACAGGAGGGCAACTCTACGAGCAGTACTTC.

This chain connects TRBV11-2 to TRBJ2-3, with D tentatively TRBD2 (6 bases). CDR1 and CDR2 from the germline V gene are SGHAT and FQNNGV. The CDR3 loop spans 15 amino acids. V dropped 4 bases and J dropped 6 bases, with 17 bases sitting between them. The CDR3 here is CASSYSRGPADTQYF. In nucleotides, the CDR3 is TGTGCCAGCAGCTACTCGCGGGGACCGGCGGATACGCAGTATTTT.

The rearrangement links TRBV4-1 to TRBJ1-1; TRBD1 might be the D (5 bases). Germline V CDR1 and CDR2: MGHRA, YSYEKL. The V gene lost 0 bases and the J gene lost 2 bases, with 16 bases spanning the gap. CDR3 length: 17 residues. The CDR3 DNA is TGCGCCAGCAGCCAAGATATGATGGGGACCGCTAACACTGAAGCTTTCTTT. Translated: CASSQDMMGTANTEAFF.

This clonotype was observed a few times. CDR3 nucleotides: TGTGCCAGCAGCGAACGGATGAGACAGGGTCGCTCTGGGGCCAACGTCCTGACTTTC. It specifies CASSERMRQGRSGANVLTF. This chain uses TRBV5-6 with TRBJ2-6; 7 bases are a match to TRBD1. Germline-derived CDR1 and CDR2 are SGHDT and YYEEEE. Trimming removed 4 bases from V and 0 bases from J; junction bases left unmatched: 13. This CDR3 comprises 19 residues.